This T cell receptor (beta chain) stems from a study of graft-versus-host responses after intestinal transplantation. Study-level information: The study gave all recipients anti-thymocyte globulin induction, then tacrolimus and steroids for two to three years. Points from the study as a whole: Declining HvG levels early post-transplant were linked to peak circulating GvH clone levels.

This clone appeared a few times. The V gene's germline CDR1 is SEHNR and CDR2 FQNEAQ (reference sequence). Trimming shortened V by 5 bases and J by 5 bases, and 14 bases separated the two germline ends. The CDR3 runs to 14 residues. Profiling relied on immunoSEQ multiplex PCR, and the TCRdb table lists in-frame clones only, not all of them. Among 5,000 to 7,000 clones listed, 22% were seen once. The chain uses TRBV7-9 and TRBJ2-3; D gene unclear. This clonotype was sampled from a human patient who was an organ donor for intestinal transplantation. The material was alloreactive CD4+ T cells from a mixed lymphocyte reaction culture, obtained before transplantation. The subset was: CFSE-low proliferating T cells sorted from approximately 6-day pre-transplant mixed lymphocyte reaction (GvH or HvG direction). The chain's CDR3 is CASSLRTALDTQYF. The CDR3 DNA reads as TGTGCCAGCAGCCTAAGGACGGCGCTAGATACGCAGTATTTT.